The T cell receptor beta chain described here comes from a study of T-cell memory formation after mild COVID-19. Overall study findings and caveats: Day 15 to 85 contracting clones showed balanced CD4/CD8; later expanders leaned CD4+.

In TCRdb, the 5' RACE reads were re-called with MiXCR into one record per CDR3 protein. The repertoire holds 360,000 or so distinct CDR3 sequences, with around 27% as singletons. The CDR3 contains 16 residues. Germline V gives CDR1 SGHRS, CDR2 YFSETQ. Trimming removed 3 bases at V and 0 bases at J, with 16 bases between. This clonotype has a handful of counts. The antigen remains undetermined. The chain recombines TRBV5-1 with TRBJ2-7; D gene unclear. The sequenced sample consisted of PBMCs or a T cell subset sorted from them (not recorded which). The sequence derives from an adult woman who had mild COVID-19 (a few samples of this study predate the infection). Cell type and time point are not known. This CDR3 reads CASSSARLTTSYEQYF. The CDR3 DNA is TGCGCCAGCAGCTCCGCTAGGCTGACAACCTCCTACGAGCAGTACTTC.